One sample yielded the 9 T cell receptor beta chains listed below, sequenced in a study of vaccination and CD4 T cells after COVID-19. Sequencing of the DNA from cultured CD4+ T cells was carried out with the Oncomine TCR Beta short-read assay. MiXCR, applied by TCRdb to the PCR reads, yields one record per CDR3 protein. The sample has about 14,000 distinct CDR3 sequences, approximately 24% seen once. Their antigens remain unidentified. This sample's treatment: roughly ten-day PBMC culture with coronavirus spike peptide pools or control peptides (ViraFEST assay). The sequencing here drew on CD4+ T cells from blood, cultured in vitro, taken after SARS-CoV-2 vaccination. All receptors come from a human donor who had recovered from COVID-19.

The gene calls are TRBV5-5 and TRBJ1-1; D perhaps matches TRBD1 (5 bases). Germline CDR1 is SGHKS and CDR2 is YYEKEE (reference sequence). Trimming left V 0 bases short and J 5 bases short, with 8 bases between. This CDR3 is built from 13 residues. CDR3 region: CASSLGGETEAFF. The DNA of the CDR3 is TGTGCCAGCAGCTTGGGAGGGGAGACTGAAGCTTTCTTT.

This chain uses TRBV28 with TRBJ2-7, with D perhaps matching TRBD2 (7 bases). V was cut by 1 base and J by 4 bases, with 14 bases left in between. From germline, CDR1 is MDHEN and CDR2 SYDVKM. The CDR3 is 15 amino acids. CDR3 residues: CASSLSPGGPYEQYF. The CDR3 bases are TGTGCCAGCAGTTTATCGCCGGGGGGCCCGTACGAGCAGTACTTC.

The V gene is TRBV21-1, the J gene TRBJ2-1; TRBD2 is the table's D call, not checked against the DNA. TRBV21-1 is noted as a pseudogene. The CDR3 spans 17 residues. CDR3 DNA sequence: TGTGCCAGCAGCAAAATCAGTCTAGCGGGAGGTGGGAATGAGCAGTTCTTC. Protein product: CASSKISLAGGGNEQFF.

This chain connects TRBV19 to TRBJ2-3, with D possibly being TRBD1 (5 bases). Germline V gene sequence: CDR1 LNHDA, CDR2 SQIVND (reference sequence). The CDR3 has 13 residues. With 4 bases removed from V and 6 bases from J, the gap between germline ends came to 11 bases. Here the CDR3 reads CASSTQGPDTQYF. In DNA form, the CDR3 reads TGTGCCAGTAGTACGCAGGGTCCCGATACGCAGTATTTT.

This clonotype was picked up a small number of times. The CDR3 nucleotides are TGCGCCAGCAGCATAGGACAGGCTGAAGCTTTCTTT. Protein sequence: CASSIGQAEAFF. The chain couples TRBV5-1 to TRBJ1-1, with TRBD1 matching over 7 bases. V was pared by 4 bases and J by 6 bases, with 3 bases of the junction left unmatched. The CDR3 is made up of 12 amino acids. The germline V gene encodes CDR1 SGHRS and CDR2 YFSETQ.

This clonotype came up a few times. The genes are TRBV6-2 or TRBV6-3 and TRBJ2-3; TRBD2 aligns across 9 bases. V shed 5 bases, J shed 4 bases, and the junction held 7 bases outside the gene matches. This CDR3 is built from 15 residues. Per germline, CDR1 MNHEY and CDR2 SVGEGT. CDR3 DNA sequence: TGTGCCAGCAGTCCCCTAGCGGGGCTTTCAGATACGCAGTATTTT. Residues: CASSPLAGLSDTQYF.

This clonotype was detected only a few times. V gene TRBV7-9 combines with J gene TRBJ1-6; unclear D gene. The CDR3 contains 14 residues. CDR1 and CDR2 from the germline V gene are SEHNR and FQNEAQ (reference sequence). Trimming pared 3 bases from V and 5 bases from J, leaving 8 bases between. The CDR3 DNA is TGTGCCAGCAGCTTTGGCCAGGATAATTCACCCCTCCACTTT. It encodes CASSFGQDNSPLHF.

This chain links TRBV2 with TRBJ2-2, with 8 bases identical to TRBD1. The CDR3 loop spans 16 amino acids. Germline CDR1 and CDR2: SNHLY and FYNNEI. After removal of 5 bases from V and 5 bases from J, the junction contained 10 bases not matched to a gene. The DNA for the CDR3 is TGTGCCAGCAGTATGGACAGGGCGTTAGGGACCGGGGAGCTGTTTTTT. It specifies CASSMDRALGTGELFF.

In its sample, this clonotype was seen a few times. V is TRBV7-2 and J is TRBJ1-5; maybe TRBD1 (5 bases). Trimming shortened V by 0 bases and J by 0 bases, and 9 bases separated the two germline ends. This CDR3 contains 16 residues. The germline CDR1 and CDR2 sequences are SGHTA and FQGNSA. The CDR3 reads CASSLAAGVSNQPQHF. CDR3 nucleotide sequence: TGTGCCAGCAGCTTAGCGGCGGGGGTTAGCAATCAGCCCCAGCATTTT.